These 9 T cell receptor beta chains were all obtained from the same sample, sequenced in a study of T cell changes during pregnancy in multiple sclerosis. This table comes from immunoSEQ multiplex PCR, and its TCRdb copy is limited to in-frame clones, with some not included. Of fewer than 15,000 clones detected, around nine tenths appear once; the ten largest clones hold approximately 8.2%. Sample: CD8+ T cells from peripheral blood mononuclear cells, taken in the first trimester of pregnancy. The receptors originated from a female donor with multiple sclerosis, enrolled in a pregnancy study.

This clone has only a few counts. V usage is TRBV6-5 and J usage is TRBJ1-4; D is unclear. The V gene lost 7 bases and the J gene lost 1 base, with 10 bases spanning the gap. The CDR3 has 14 amino acids. Germline assignment: CDR1 MNHEY and CDR2 SVGAGI. The chain's CDR3 is CASTRGGTNEKLFF. The DNA for the CDR3 is TGTGCCAGCACCCGGGGTGGAACTAATGAAAAACTGTTTTTT.

The chain joins TRBV7-9 to TRBJ1-2; 8 bases agree with TRBD1. Germline CDR1 is SEHNR and CDR2 is FQNEAQ (reference sequence). The J segment lost 7 bases and the V segment lost 4 bases, leaving 17 bases of the junction unmatched. The CDR3 runs to 17 residues. The CDR3 spells CASSSSGTGARKLGYTF. CDR3 nucleotides: TGTGCCAGCAGCTCATCCGGGACAGGCGCGCGAAAACTTGGCTACACCTTC.

The CDR3 is CASSLAGTGQYNEQFF. The CDR3 DNA sequence: TGTGCCAGCAGCTTAGCCGGGACAGGGCAATACAATGAGCAGTTCTTC. The gene calls are TRBV7-3 and TRBJ2-1; 9 nucleotides line up with TRBD1. Trimming cost V 2 bases and J 4 bases; bases outside gene matches: 6. The CDR3 is 16 residues long. CDR1 is SGHTA, CDR2 FQGTGA, per germline.

J is TRBJ1-2 and V is TRBV29-1; 11 nucleotides match TRBD1. V shed 6 bases, J shed 8 bases, and the junction held 5 bases outside the gene matches. The CDR3 has 12 residues. Germline V gene sequence: CDR1 SQVTM, CDR2 ANQGSEA. CDR3 sequence reads: CSVDRGPGGYTF. The CDR3 DNA follows: TGCAGCGTGGACAGGGGGCCGGGGGGCTACACCTTC.

This clone was found a few times. This chain's CDR3 is CASSPGLAGENQETQYF. The CDR3 bases are TGTGCCAGCAGTCCGGGACTAGCGGGGGAAAACCAAGAGACCCAGTACTTC. The J gene is TRBJ2-5, the V gene TRBV7-3, with 14 bases fitting TRBD2. Looked up from germline, CDR1 is SGHTA and CDR2 is FQGTGA. The CDR3 is 17 amino acids. V dropped 6 bases and J dropped 0; count of bases not matched to a gene: 6.

The chain carries TRBV7-9 and TRBJ2-7, with D possibly being TRBD2 (6 bases). Trimming took 4 bases from V and 3 from J, leaving 13 bases between them. Germline V gene sequence: CDR1 SEHNR, CDR2 FQNEAQ (reference sequence). CDR3 length: 14 amino acids. The CDR3 spells CASSWSGGDYEQYF. In DNA, the CDR3 is TGTGCCAGCAGCTGGTCCGGGGGTGACTACGAGCAGTACTTC.

This chain uses TRBV11-3 with TRBJ2-1; a weak D match, TRBD2 (7 bases). The CDR3 runs 14 residues. Germline V gene data show CDR1 as SGHNT and CDR2 as YENEEA. Deletions cut 5 bases from V and 9 bases from J, with 17 bases between. The CDR3 sequence is CASSPEGGFSEQFF. DNA of the CDR3: TGTGCCAGCAGCCCAGAGGGGGGGTTCAGTGAGCAGTTCTTC.

The chain uses TRBV7-3 and TRBJ2-1; D might be TRBD1 (5 bases). V dropped 2 bases and J dropped 9 bases, with 17 bases sitting between them. Looked up from germline, CDR1 is SGHTA and CDR2 is FQGTGA. The length of the CDR3 is 15 residues. CDR3 amino acids: CASSLSLGPPTEQFF. In DNA form, the CDR3 reads TGTGCCAGCAGCTTATCCCTGGGGCCCCCCACTGAGCAGTTCTTC.

The V call is TRBV7-9, the J call TRBJ2-5; TRBD2 might be the D (5 bases). Trimming removed 1 base at V and 5 bases at J, with 8 bases between. This CDR3 is built from 13 residues. Germline V gives CDR1 SEHNR, CDR2 FQNEAQ (reference sequence). The CDR3 is CASSLGGRETQYF. Here the CDR3 DNA reads TGTGCCAGCAGCTTAGGAGGGCGGGAGACCCAGTACTTC.